This T cell receptor (beta chain) was sequenced during a study of pediatric ulcerative colitis. Study findings and constraints: Clonal expansions reduced rectal repertoire diversity in acute severe colitis.

Worth noting for this clone: The antigen is unknown.

Trimming shortened V by 2 bases and J by 0 bases, and 13 bases separated the two germline ends. CDR3 length equals 16 residues. The V gene's germline CDR1 is SGDLS and CDR2 YYNGEE. The assay was run at survey level. Assay: immunoSEQ multiplex PCR; the TCRdb copy retains only in-frame clones and omits some. The sample carries roughly 70,000 clones, about nine tenths recorded once. This chain links TRBV9 with TRBJ2-3, with D possibly matching TRBD1 (7 bases). The origin of this receptor is a boy younger than 18 with severe ulcerative colitis. Sequenced: blood. This CDR3 reads CASSVAGQRSTDTQYF. CDR3 DNA sequence: TGTGCCAGCAGCGTCGCGGGACAGCGAAGCACAGATACGCAGTATTTT.